This T cell receptor (beta chain) comes out of a study of radiation and T cells in renal cell carcinoma. Noted treatment: treatment-naive control, cytoreductive nephrectomy. Control samples are tumors resected by cytoreductive nephrectomy without prior radiation. The patient's renal cell carcinoma had clear cell pathology. Sequenced control tumors were from over ten males and a few females, median age roughly 50. Data came from immunoSEQ multiplex PCR; TCRdb stores just in-frame clones and leaves some out. The data contain about 25,000 clones, roughly 50% of them seen just once; the ten biggest clones take up around a fifth. The CDR3 is made up of 15 amino acids. The germline V gene has CDR1 SGHDT and CDR2 YYEEEE. The V segment lost 4 bases and the J segment 4 bases; nucleotides outside the gene matches: 5.

The clonotype was recovered from a man between 40 and 49 years old with renal cell carcinoma. The rearrangement joins TRBV5-6 to TRBJ1-2, with 12 bases identical to TRBD1. The sample consisted of tumor tissue, taken from a patient whose treatment was nephrectomy without radiotherapy. The chain's CDR3 is CASSPGTGGFYGYTF. The CDR3, as DNA: TGTGCCAGCAGCCCCGGGACAGGGGGCTTCTATGGCTACACCTTC.